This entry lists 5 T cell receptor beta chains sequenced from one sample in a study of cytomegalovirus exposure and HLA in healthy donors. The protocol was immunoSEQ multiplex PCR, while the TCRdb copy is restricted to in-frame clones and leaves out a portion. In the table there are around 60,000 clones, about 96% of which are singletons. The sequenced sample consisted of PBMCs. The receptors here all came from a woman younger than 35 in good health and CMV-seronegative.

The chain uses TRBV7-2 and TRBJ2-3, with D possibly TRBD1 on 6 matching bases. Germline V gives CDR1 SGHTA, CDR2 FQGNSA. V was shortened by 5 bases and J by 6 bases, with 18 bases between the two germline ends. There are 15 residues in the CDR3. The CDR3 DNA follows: TGTGCCAGCAGCCCCAGGGGTCTTCAGGGGGATACGCAGTATTTT. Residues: CASSPRGLQGDTQYF. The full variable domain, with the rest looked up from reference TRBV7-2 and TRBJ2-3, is GAGVSQSPSNKVTEKGKDVELRCDPISGHTALYWYRQSLGQGLEFLIYFQGNSAPDKSGLPSDRFSAERTGGSVSTLTIQRTQQEDSAVYLCASSPRGLQGDTQYFGPGTRLTVL.

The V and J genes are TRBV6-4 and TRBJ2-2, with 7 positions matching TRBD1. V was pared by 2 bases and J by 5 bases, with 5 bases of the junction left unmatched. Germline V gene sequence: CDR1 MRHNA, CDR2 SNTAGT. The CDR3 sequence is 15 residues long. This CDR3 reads CASSDGRGSTGELFF. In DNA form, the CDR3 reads TGTGCCAGCAGTGACGGCAGGGGGAGTACCGGGGAGCTGTTTTTT.

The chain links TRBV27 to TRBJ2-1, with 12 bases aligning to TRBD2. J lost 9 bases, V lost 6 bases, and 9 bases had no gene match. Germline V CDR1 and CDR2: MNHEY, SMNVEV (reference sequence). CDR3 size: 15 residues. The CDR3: CASSPRTSGKGEQFF. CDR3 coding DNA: TGTGCCAGCAGCCCCCGGACTAGCGGGAAGGGTGAGCAGTTCTTC.

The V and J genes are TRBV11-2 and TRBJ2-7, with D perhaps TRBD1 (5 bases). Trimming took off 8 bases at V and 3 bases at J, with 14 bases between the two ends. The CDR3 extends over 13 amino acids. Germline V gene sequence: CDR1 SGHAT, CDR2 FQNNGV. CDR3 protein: CASCPGHGYEQYF. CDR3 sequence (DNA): TGTGCCAGCTGTCCCGGACACGGCTACGAGCAGTACTTC.

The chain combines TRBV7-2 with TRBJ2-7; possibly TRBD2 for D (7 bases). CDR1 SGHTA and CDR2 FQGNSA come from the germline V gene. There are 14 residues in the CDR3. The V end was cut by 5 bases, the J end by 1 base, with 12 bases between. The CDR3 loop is CASSPGGPSYEQYF. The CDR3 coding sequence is TGTGCCAGCAGCCCCGGGGGGCCATCCTACGAGCAGTACTTC.